The clone carrying this TCR beta chain has only a few counts. Its antigen is not known. Germline lookup yields CDR1 SQVTM and CDR2 ANQGSEA. Germline trimming cut 4 bases from V and 8 bases from J; bases unmatched to any gene: 8. CDR3 length: 14 residues. This sample is drawn from a study of beta chain features in type 1 diabetes. Every donor had blood drawn once into heparin, roughly 120 mL on average. Using CD45RO/CCR7/CD25/CD127/CD95/CD27, CD4+ naive, central memory, regulatory and stem cell-like memory cells were sorted. Populations obtained by sorting all exceeded 95% purity. Isolated RNA was reverse transcribed in full, so expressed TCRB transcripts were sequenced. This table comes from immunoSEQ multiplex PCR, and its TCRdb copy is limited to in-frame clones, with some not included. The sample records about 150,000 clones, 9% to 12% being singletons. Study-wide results and caveats: Among patients with Type 1 diabetes, TCRB CDR3s were moderately but significantly shorter in every one of the four CD4+ subsets.

The sequenced sample consisted of central memory CD4+ T cells from blood. The TCR originated in a man between 25 and 39 years old with type 1 diabetes. This chain connects TRBV29-1 to TRBJ2-3; 11 nucleotides align to TRBD2. CDR3 nucleotide sequence: TGCAGCGTTGGGCCCTTAGCGGGAGGGGGTACGCAGTATTTT. The encoded protein is CSVGPLAGGGTQYF.